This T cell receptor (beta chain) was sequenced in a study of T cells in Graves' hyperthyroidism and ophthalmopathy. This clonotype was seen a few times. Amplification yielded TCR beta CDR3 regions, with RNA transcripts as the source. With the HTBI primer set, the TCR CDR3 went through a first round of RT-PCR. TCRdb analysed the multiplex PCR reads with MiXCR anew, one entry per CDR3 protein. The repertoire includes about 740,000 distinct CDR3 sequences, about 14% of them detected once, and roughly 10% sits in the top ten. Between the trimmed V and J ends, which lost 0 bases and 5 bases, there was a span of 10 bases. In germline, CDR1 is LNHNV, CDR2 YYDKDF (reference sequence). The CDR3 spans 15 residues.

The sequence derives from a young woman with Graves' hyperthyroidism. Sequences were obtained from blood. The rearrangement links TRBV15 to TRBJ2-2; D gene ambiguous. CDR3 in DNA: TGTGCCACCAGCAGAGAGTCCTTCCGAACCGGGGAGCTGTTTTTT. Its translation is CATSRESFRTGELFF.